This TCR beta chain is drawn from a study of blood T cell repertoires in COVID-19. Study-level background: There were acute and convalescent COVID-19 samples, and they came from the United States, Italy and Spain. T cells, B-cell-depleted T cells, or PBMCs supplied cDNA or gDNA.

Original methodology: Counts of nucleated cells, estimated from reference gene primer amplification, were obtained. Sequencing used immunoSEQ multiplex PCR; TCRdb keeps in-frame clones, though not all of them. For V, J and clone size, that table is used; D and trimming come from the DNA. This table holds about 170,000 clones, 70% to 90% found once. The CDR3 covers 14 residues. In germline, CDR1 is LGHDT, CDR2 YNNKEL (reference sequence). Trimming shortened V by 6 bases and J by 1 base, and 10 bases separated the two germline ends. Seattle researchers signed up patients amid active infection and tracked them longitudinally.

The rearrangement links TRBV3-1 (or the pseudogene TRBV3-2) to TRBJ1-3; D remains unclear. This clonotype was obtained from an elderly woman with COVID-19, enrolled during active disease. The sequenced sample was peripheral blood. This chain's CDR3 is CASSPFGSGNTIYF. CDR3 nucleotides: TGTGCCAGCAGTCCGTTCGGGTCTGGAAACACCATATATTTT.